Sequencing of this T cell receptor (beta chain) was carried out in a study of metastatic and nonmetastatic thyroid tumors. Study overall: Patients with malignant and benign thyroid disease provided blood and tumor or nodule tissue, whose repertoires were compared.

This clone occurred many times. Other DNA sequences from this sample encode an identical CDR3 as well. As originally analysed: Between-group CDR3 differences, defined by clinicopathological status, yielded a distant-metastasis classifier for papillary thyroid cancer. TCRdb re-called the PCR reads with MiXCR. The authors' filters were not applied to this entry. The sample carries about 69,000 clones, 12% to 15% recorded once. All patients were treatment-naive before thyroid surgery. The sample taken for sequencing was blood. The TCR comes from a male donor with papillary thyroid cancer or a benign thyroid nodule (not recorded which). Some clones in this sample may be carry-over from other donors' samples.

CDR3 nucleotide sequence: TGTGCCAGCACCCCTAGCGAGGACATTCAGTACTTC. This translates into CASTPSEDIQYF. The V gene is TRBV6-1, the J gene TRBJ2-4, with D possibly TRBD2 on 6 matching bases. This CDR3 spans 12 amino acids. Germline CDR1 reads MNHNS; CDR2 reads SASEGT. The germline V and J ends were trimmed by 7 bases and 8 bases, with 12 bases remaining between them.